The present TCR beta chain was sequenced within a study of human T cells and chemical hapten exposure. Study context: Patients, largely female, had alopecia areata, totalis or universalis. Overall study findings and caveats: Counts of expanded TCRs (at PT1) showed a positive correlation with patch test score.

TCRdb reanalysed the RACE reads using MiXCR and keeps one entry per CDR3 protein. The sample gives fewer than 500,000 distinct CDR3 sequences, 4.8% of which show up once; approximately 2.1% is in the top ten. In its sample, this clonotype was seen many times. What it recognizes is unknown. The time point here: patch test 1, 2 weeks after DPC sensitization. As to treatment: therapeutic diphenylcyclopropenone sensitization with weekly scalp DPC. The CDR3 is 16 amino acids. Trimming removed 0 bases at V and 4 bases at J, with 14 bases between. The germline gives CDR1 LNHNV, CDR2 YYDKDF (reference sequence).

The TCR sequence derives from a woman in her forties or fifties with alopecia areata. Some clones in this sample may be carry-over from other donors' samples. This sequence joins TRBV15 and TRBJ2-3; no clear D. Sequencing used whole blood, obtained in connection with sensitization to the hapten diphenylcyclopropenone (DPC). The CDR3 nucleotides read TGTGCCACCAGCAGAGATCAAAATCCCTCTCCAGATACGCAGTATTTT. This codes for CATSRDQNPSPDTQYF.